The 31 T cell receptor beta chains listed next were all sequenced from one sample in a study of T cell responses to AZD1222 COVID-19 vaccine. Using immunoSEQ multiplex PCR, the repertoire was profiled, and TCRdb retains in-frame clones only, with some absent. The sample shows approximately 82,000 clones, more than 85% of them seen only once. The sequencing used peripheral blood, collected 28 days after the second AZD1222 dose. Receptors originate from an adult who received the AZD1222 COVID-19 vaccine.

The chain links TRBV3-1 (or the pseudogene TRBV3-2) to TRBJ1-2, with 11 positions matching TRBD1. This CDR3 comprises 15 residues. V shed 0 bases, J shed 6 bases, and the junction held 3 bases outside the gene matches. Germline values: CDR1 LGHDT, CDR2 YNNKEL (reference sequence). The CDR3, as DNA: TGTGCCAGCAGCCAAGATGGGGACAGGGGGGATGGCTACACCTTC. Its translation is CASSQDGDRGDGYTF.

The chain employs TRBV6-5 and TRBJ1-2; a possible D gene is TRBD1 (5 bases). The CDR3 spans 15 residues. The V end was cut by 4 bases, the J end by 3 bases, with 15 bases between. Germline V gives CDR1 MNHEY, CDR2 SVGAGI. In nucleotides, the CDR3 is TGTGCCAGCAGTTCCCTACCCAGGGTTTACTATGGCTACACCTTC. Protein product: CASSSLPRVYYGYTF.

The rearrangement joins TRBV7-9 to TRBJ1-1, with TRBD1 matching over 9 bases. V dropped 5 bases and J dropped 2; count of bases not matched to a gene: 15. The CDR3 has 18 residues. Germline-derived CDR1 and CDR2 are SEHNR and FQNEAQ (reference sequence). CDR3 nucleotides: TGTGCCAGCAGCCAGGGACAGGGTGGTTCCGGGGCAAACACTGAAGCTTTCTTT. Protein: CASSQGQGGSGANTEAFF.

This clone came up once. The chain is built from TRBV5-1 and TRBJ2-1; 8 bases are shared with TRBD1. The CDR3 consists of 14 residues. CDR1 is SGHRS and CDR2 is YFSETQ in the germline V gene. Unmatched junction bases numbered 9, after V lost 4 bases and J lost 9 bases. The CDR3 is CASSRGQGNGEQFF. The DNA for the CDR3 is TGCGCCAGCAGCCGAGGACAGGGCAACGGTGAGCAGTTCTTC.

The rearrangement joins TRBV6-1 to TRBJ1-6, with 7 bases identical to TRBD1. J lost 7 bases, V lost 2 bases, and 2 bases had no gene match. Looked up from germline, CDR1 is MNHNS and CDR2 is SASEGT. The CDR3 loop spans 14 amino acids. The CDR3 DNA reads as TGTGCCAGCAGTGAAAGGGGACAGAATTCACCCCTCCACTTT. Translation: CASSERGQNSPLHF.

CDR3: CASSHLGQGGGYTF. The CDR3, as DNA: TGTGCCAGCAGCCACCTAGGACAGGGGGGCGGCTACACCTTC. This rearrangement joins TRBV4-2 to TRBJ1-2; TRBD1 agrees at 10 bases. The V segment lost 3 bases and the J segment 8 bases; nucleotides outside the gene matches: 6. From germline, CDR1 is LGHNA and CDR2 YNFKEQ. The CDR3 extends over 14 amino acids.

The CDR3 nucleotides read TGTGCCAGCAGTGATGGGTCGGGGCTAGGGAGGGATACGCAGTATTTT. Translation: CASSDGSGLGRDTQYF. This sequence joins TRBV2 and TRBJ2-3; weak D call: TRBD2 (6 bases). V gave up 3 bases and J gave up 6 bases, with 19 bases separating them. The CDR3 has 16 residues. CDR1 and CDR2 (germline): SNHLY, FYNNEI.

The chain employs TRBV4-3 and TRBJ2-3; TRBD2 aligns across 8 bases. The length of the CDR3 is 16 residues. Germline CDR1 and CDR2: LGHNA and YSLEER. The V and J ends lost 1 base and 0 bases, in that order; junction bases with no gene match: 3. Here the CDR3 reads CASSQAGGWSTDTQYF. Written as DNA, the CDR3 is TGCGCCAGCAGCCAAGCGGGGGGGTGGAGCACAGATACGCAGTATTTT.

The chain couples TRBV12-3 or TRBV12-4 to TRBJ1-2; D is uncertain. The V and J ends lost 10 bases and 4 bases respectively, with 10 bases between them. The CDR3 covers 11 residues. CDR3 nucleotide sequence: TGTGCCACCCTATCCCCCTATGGCTACACCTTC. This gives the protein CATLSPYGYTF.

This chain links TRBV7-2 with TRBJ2-2, with D hard to call. Germline V CDR1 and CDR2: SGHTA, FQGNSA. V lost 5 bases and J 0 bases, leaving 10 bases between the germline ends. This CDR3 region has 15 residues. The CDR3 reads CASSPRRANTGELFF. Written as DNA, the CDR3 is TGTGCCAGCAGCCCTAGACGGGCGAACACCGGGGAGCTGTTTTTT.

V is TRBV5-1 and J is TRBJ1-1; unclear D gene. The CDR3 spans 15 residues. Germline loops: CDR1 SGHRS, CDR2 YFSETQ. Trimming removed 4 bases from V and 3 bases from J, with 16 bases in between. The DNA for the CDR3 is TGCGCCAGCAGCCGCTCCGGGCCAGATTACACTGAAGCTTTCTTT. Translating it yields CASSRSGPDYTEAFF.

V is TRBV6-5 and J is TRBJ2-3; D ambiguous. V lost 4 bases to trimming and J lost 2 bases, with 13 bases between them. The germline gives CDR1 MNHEY, CDR2 SVGAGI. This CDR3 spans 15 amino acids. CDR3 coding DNA: TGTGCCAGCAGTTTTAGGGCAGACCTCACAGATACGCAGTATTTT. This encodes CASSFRADLTDTQYF.

The J gene is TRBJ1-1, the V gene TRBV5-1, with 11 positions matching TRBD1. The trim removed 0 bases at V and 1 base at J, leaving 2 bases unmatched. Germline assignment: CDR1 SGHRS and CDR2 YFSETQ. The CDR3 contains 16 residues. The CDR3, as DNA: TGCGCCAGCAGCTTGGTGGGGACAGGGGGGAACACTGAAGCTTTCTTT. This encodes CASSLVGTGGNTEAFF.

The chain employs TRBV7-8 and TRBJ1-5; D unclear. With 5 bases removed from V and 5 bases from J, the gap between germline ends came to 16 bases. CDR3 length: 15 amino acids. Germline lookup yields CDR1 SGHVS and CDR2 FQNEAQ. The CDR3: CASSRDTSGYQPQHF. Here the CDR3 DNA reads TGTGCCAGCAGCCGAGACACCTCGGGGTATCAGCCCCAGCATTTT.

The chain recombines TRBV29-1 with TRBJ2-7; D remains unclear. The CDR3 spans 13 residues. The V gene lost 2 bases and the J gene lost 0 bases, with 8 bases spanning the gap. Germline V gene sequence: CDR1 SQVTM, CDR2 ANQGSEA. The CDR3 region has the DNA TGCAGCGTTGAATCCAGCCTCTCCTACGAGCAGTACTTC. It encodes CSVESSLSYEQYF.

As DNA, the CDR3 is TGTGCCAGCAGTTTAGCCGGGACAAGGGCCTACGAGCAGTACTTC. Its translation: CASSLAGTRAYEQYF. The chain uses TRBV28 and TRBJ2-7, with a weak D call TRBD1 (6 bases). The CDR3 length is 15 residues. V shed 2 bases and J shed 2 bases, with 13 bases lying between them. Germline-derived CDR1 and CDR2 are MDHEN and SYDVKM.

A few counts support this clone. The rearrangement uses TRBV6-5 and TRBJ1-1; possibly TRBD1 for D (6 bases). From germline, CDR1 is MNHEY and CDR2 SVGAGI. The CDR3 totals 14 residues. Deletions cut 5 bases from V and 5 bases from J, with 15 bases between. CDR3 nucleotides: TGTGCCAGCAGTCCGAGGGGGATGGGGACTGAAGCTTTCTTT. Translating it yields CASSPRGMGTEAFF.

Note on this clone: Other DNA sequences in the sample encode the same CDR3. V gene TRBV9 combines with J gene TRBJ1-1; 7 nucleotides align to TRBD1. CDR3 size: 13 residues. The V gene's germline CDR1 is SGDLS and CDR2 YYNGEE. V gave up 1 base and J gave up 4 bases; unmatched junction bases: 1. CDR3 residues: CASSVTGATEAFF. The CDR3 DNA reads TGTGCCAGCAGCGTAACAGGGGCCACTGAAGCTTTCTTT.

V and J are TRBV7-9 and TRBJ2-2, with D uncertain. Trimming removed 2 bases from V and 7 bases from J, with 11 bases in between. The CDR3 runs 14 residues. The V gene's germline CDR1 is SEHNR and CDR2 FQNEAQ (reference sequence). The CDR3 region has the DNA TGTGCCAGCAGCTTAAAGGGATCTGGCGGGGAGCTGTTTTTT. Translation gives CASSLKGSGGELFF.

V usage is TRBV27 and J usage is TRBJ2-1; 9 bases are a match to TRBD1. V shed 6 bases and J 7 bases; nucleotides not matched to a gene: 16. The CDR3 runs to 17 residues. Germline values: CDR1 MNHEY, CDR2 SMNVEV (reference sequence). CDR3 protein: CASRPTKGQGLNNEQFF. The CDR3 DNA reads TGTGCCAGCAGACCTACAAAAGGACAGGGGTTGAATAATGAGCAGTTCTTC.

The chain couples TRBV14 to TRBJ1-5; no clear D gene. Germline CDR1 is SGHDN and CDR2 is FVKESK. This CDR3 has 15 residues. Trimming removed 1 base from V and 3 bases from J, with 10 bases in between. CDR3 bases: TGTGCCAGCAGCCAAGGGTCCGGGGTCAATCAGCCCCAGCATTTT. It codes for CASSQGSGVNQPQHF.

V and J are TRBV28 and TRBJ1-3; D perhaps matches TRBD1 (6 bases). Germline values: CDR1 MDHEN, CDR2 SYDVKM. CDR3 size: 14 residues. V was clipped by 5 bases and J by 2 bases, with 10 bases between them. CDR3 nucleotide sequence: TGTGCCAGCAGTGGAGGGACAACTGGAAACACCATATATTTT. The encoded protein is CASSGGTTGNTIYF. The variable domain in full, with the rest retrieved from reference TRBV28 and TRBJ1-3, is DVKVTQSSRYLVKRTGEKVFLECVQDMDHENMFWYRQDPGLGLRLIYFSYDVKMKEKGDIPEGYSVSREKKERFSLILESASTNQTSMYLCASSGGTTGNTIYFGEGSWLTVV.

The chain recombines TRBV6-5 with TRBJ1-6, with 8 bases matching TRBD1. This CDR3 contains 13 residues. The V and J ends lost 8 bases and 7 bases, in that order; junction bases with no gene match: 4. Per the germline V gene, CDR1 is MNHEY and CDR2 is SVGAGI. CDR3: CASLRQGNSPLHF. CDR3 in DNA: TGTGCCAGCCTTCGACAGGGGAATTCACCCCTCCACTTT.

J is TRBJ2-7 and V is TRBV7-9, with 7 positions matching TRBD1. The V segment lost 5 bases and the J segment 2 bases; nucleotides outside the gene matches: 6. Germline loops: CDR1 SEHNR, CDR2 FQNEAQ (reference sequence). The CDR3 length is 14 residues. DNA for the CDR3: TGTGCCAGCAGCCCGAGAACAGGGGCCTACGAGCAGTACTTC. Encoded protein: CASSPRTGAYEQYF.

The chain joins TRBV11-3 to TRBJ1-1; 7 nucleotides align to TRBD1. Germline CDR1 SGHNT, CDR2 YENEEA. The V and J ends lost 0 bases and 7 bases, in that order; junction bases with no gene match: 8. CDR3 size: 15 residues. The CDR3 protein is CASSLDGQGGIEAFF. CDR3 sequence (DNA): TGTGCCAGCAGCTTAGATGGTCAGGGGGGAATTGAAGCTTTCTTT.

The chain couples TRBV24-1 to TRBJ2-5, with D possibly being TRBD2 (7 bases). CDR3 length: 21 residues. V was pared by 4 bases and J by 5 bases, with 34 bases between. Germline V CDR1 and CDR2: KGHDR, SFDVKD. In DNA, the CDR3 is TGTGCCACCAGTGAACTTGTGCCCAGGGACGGGGGGCGTCGGCTCCGGGAGACCCAGTACTTC. This codes for CATSELVPRDGGRRLRETQYF.

The chain has TRBV2 and TRBJ2-7, with 9 bases matching TRBD1. CDR3 length equals 14 residues. After removal of 5 bases from V and 5 bases from J, the junction contained 7 bases not matched to a gene. Germline CDR1 and CDR2: SNHLY and FYNNEI. The CDR3 nucleotides read TGTGCCAGCAGTTATAACAGGGGGCCCCACGAGCAGTACTTC. The encoded protein is CASSYNRGPHEQYF.

The V and J genes are TRBV6-5 and TRBJ1-1; D not resolved. The V gene lost 2 bases and the J gene lost 4 bases, with 11 bases spanning the gap. The CDR3 runs to 14 residues. Per germline, CDR1 MNHEY and CDR2 SVGAGI. CDR3 sequence reads: CASSYRVDVTEAFF. CDR3 in DNA: TGTGCCAGCAGTTACCGAGTGGACGTCACTGAAGCTTTCTTT.

This chain links TRBV12-3 or TRBV12-4 with TRBJ2-5, with unresolved D. V was clipped by 8 bases and J by 5 bases, with 12 bases between them. The CDR3 totals 12 residues. The CDR3 DNA sequence: TGTGCCAGCTCAATGGGTGGGGAGACCCAGTACTTC. It translates to CASSMGGETQYF.

The chain recombines TRBV7-2 with TRBJ2-3; D gene uncertain. V shed 1 base and J shed 2 bases, with 4 bases lying between them. Germline values: CDR1 SGHTA, CDR2 FQGNSA. This CDR3 is 13 amino acids long. The CDR3 protein is CASSLGYTDTQYF. CDR3 nucleotides: TGTGCCAGCAGCTTAGGCTACACAGATACGCAGTATTTT.

The DNA for the CDR3 is TGTGCCAGCAGTGACAGGGGCATGAACACTGAAGCTTTCTTT. This gives the protein CASSDRGMNTEAFF. V is TRBV6-1 and J is TRBJ1-1, with D possibly matching TRBD1 (6 bases). This CDR3 contains 14 residues. Per the germline V gene, CDR1 is MNHNS and CDR2 is SASEGT. V was pared by 3 bases and J by 0 bases, with 8 bases between.